This passage covers 11 T cell receptor beta chains from one sample sequenced in a study of human T cells and chemical hapten exposure. Sample time point: patch test 3, about 24 weeks after DPC sensitization. Treatment of the sample: therapeutic diphenylcyclopropenone sensitization with weekly scalp DPC. A single record per CDR3 protein comes from TCRdb applying MiXCR to the RACE reads. Counted here are about 200,000 distinct CDR3 sequences, approximately 24% occurring once; the ten biggest clones make up about 2.3%. The sample was whole blood, taken in connection with sensitization to the hapten diphenylcyclopropenone (DPC). Receptor source: a woman between 40 and 55 years old with alopecia areata. Some clones in this sample may be carry-over from other donors' samples.

This clonotype was counted between two and nine times. The chain has TRBV7-2 and TRBJ1-5; D remains ambiguous. The germline V gene encodes CDR1 SGHTA and CDR2 FQGNSA. This CDR3 is 12 amino acids long. V lost 0 bases to trimming and J lost 9 bases, with 6 bases between them. The CDR3 coding sequence is TGTGCCAGCAGCTTAGCGCGTGGGCCCCAGCATTTT. The encoded protein is CASSLARGPQHF.

This chain links TRBV5-1 with TRBJ2-2; D may be TRBD1 (5 bases). The CDR3 has 14 residues. The ends were cut back, 1 base at V and 6 bases at J, with 10 bases in the middle. The V gene's germline CDR1 is SGHRS and CDR2 YFSETQ. The chain's CDR3 is CASSLRRAAGELFF. The CDR3 DNA is TGCGCCAGCAGCTTGCGCAGGGCCGCCGGGGAGCTGTTTTTT.

This chain uses TRBV20-1 with TRBJ1-5; a possible D gene is TRBD1 (5 bases). CDR3 length: 14 amino acids. The V gene's germline CDR1 is DFQATT and CDR2 SNEGSKA (reference sequence). Trimming cost V 1 base and J 2 bases, with 9 bases left between them. CDR3: CSARGGYGNQPQHF. The CDR3 DNA follows: TGCAGTGCTAGAGGGGGCTACGGCAATCAGCCCCAGCATTTT.

This clonotype was recorded a few times. The V call is TRBV10-3, the J call TRBJ1-2; D is uncertain. CDR3 length: 12 residues. CDR1 and CDR2 from the germline V gene are ENHRY and SYGVKD. The germline V and J ends were trimmed by 2 bases and 3 bases, with 4 bases remaining between them. The CDR3 loop reads CAISERDYGYTF. The CDR3 DNA sequence: TGTGCCATCAGTGAGAGGGACTATGGCTACACCTTC.

This chain links TRBV6-5 with TRBJ2-2, with a weak D call TRBD1 (5 bases). CDR3 length equals 15 residues. Looked up from germline, CDR1 is MNHEY and CDR2 is SVGAGI. Trimming removed 6 bases from V and 5 bases from J, with 16 bases in between. The DNA for the CDR3 is TGTGCCAGCAGAACATGGGGCGCGAGGACCGGGGAGCTGTTTTTT. Its protein product is CASRTWGARTGELFF.

V gene TRBV4-3 combines with J gene TRBJ1-4; TRBD1 might be the D (6 bases). Trimming cost V 0 bases and J 8 bases, with 13 bases left between them. The germline CDR1 and CDR2 sequences are LGHNA and YSLEER. This CDR3 region has 15 residues. This CDR3 is CASSQDRGQWEKLFF. The CDR3 DNA reads TGCGCCAGCAGCCAAGACAGGGGACAATGGGAAAAACTGTTTTTT.

This clonotype was seen a handful of times. The chain is built from TRBV7-9 and TRBJ2-1; tentatively, D is TRBD2 (6 bases). This CDR3 is built from 18 residues. Looked up from germline, CDR1 is SEHNR and CDR2 is FQNEAQ (reference sequence). V lost 5 bases to trimming and J lost 4 bases, with 24 bases between them. This CDR3 reads CASSVTALATGTYNEQFF. CDR3 bases: TGTGCCAGCAGCGTAACCGCTCTAGCGACCGGGACTTACAATGAGCAGTTCTTC.

This clonotype was recorded many times. The chain is built from TRBV20-1 and TRBJ1-5, with TRBD1 as a possible D gene (5 bases). CDR3 length equals 13 residues. The ends were cut back, 6 bases at V and 1 base at J, with 10 bases in the middle. Germline V gene sequence: CDR1 DFQATT, CDR2 SNEGSKA (reference sequence). The CDR3 here is CSAARDSNQPQHF. In DNA form, the CDR3 reads TGCAGTGCAGCCCGGGACAGCAATCAGCCCCAGCATTTT.

This clonotype was observed once. The gene calls are TRBV28 and TRBJ2-3, with 8 bases identical to TRBD1. The CDR3 contains 17 residues. The V gene end was trimmed by 2 bases and the J gene end by 2 bases; junction bases not matched to a gene: 9. CDR1 and CDR2 (germline): MDHEN, SYDVKM. The CDR3 nucleotides read TGTGCCAGCAGTTTAGTCCCCGGGACAGGACTCACAGATACGCAGTATTTT. It specifies CASSLVPGTGLTDTQYF.

The chain carries TRBV28 and TRBJ2-2; 8 nucleotides align to TRBD1. Trimming removed 6 bases from V and 5 bases from J; junction bases left unmatched: 5. CDR3 size: 14 residues. The germline gives CDR1 MDHEN, CDR2 SYDVKM. The CDR3 loop reads CASSGQGRTGELFF. The CDR3 DNA follows: TGTGCCAGCAGCGGACAGGGACGGACCGGGGAGCTGTTTTTT.

The chain carries TRBV10-3 and TRBJ2-7; 7 bases agree with TRBD2. Germline V gene lookup returns CDR1 ENHRY and CDR2 SYGVKD. The CDR3 is 15 amino acids. With 2 bases clipped from V and 2 bases from J, the junction kept 6 bases outside the gene matches. CDR3 amino acids: CAISETSSGAYEQYF. CDR3 coding DNA: TGTGCCATCAGTGAGACTTCTAGCGGAGCCTACGAGCAGTACTTC.